These 7 T cell receptor beta chains were all obtained from the same sample, sequenced in a study of T cell responses to AZD1222 COVID-19 vaccine. Method: immunoSEQ multiplex PCR; TCRdb's copy keeps in-frame clones and lacks some. Found here are 250,000 to 300,000 clones, almost 95% of them singletons; the top ten hold less than 0.6%. Material: peripheral blood, obtained 28 days after the second AZD1222 dose. These receptors all stem from an adult who received the AZD1222 COVID-19 vaccine.

This clone was detected only once. The rearrangement links TRBV7-2 to TRBJ1-1; D is unresolved. This CDR3 has 15 residues. V was clipped by 2 bases and J by 6 bases, with 16 bases between them. Germline lookup yields CDR1 SGHTA and CDR2 FQGNSA. CDR3 DNA: TGTGCCAGCAGCTTACTAGGAGGAGGGAGGCCTGAAGCTTTCTTT. Its translation: CASSLLGGGRPEAFF.

This clone was seen a single time. The chain has TRBV5-8 and TRBJ2-2, with 7 bases aligning to TRBD1. The trim removed 3 bases at V and 6 bases at J, leaving 8 bases unmatched. The CDR3 is made up of 15 amino acids. Germline V gene data show CDR1 as SGHTS and CDR2 as YDEGEE. The CDR3 sequence is CASSSQGRISGELFF. CDR3 DNA sequence: TGTGCCAGCAGCTCACAGGGGCGAATATCCGGGGAGCTGTTTTTT.

This sequence joins TRBV19 and TRBJ1-5; D is ambiguous. The CDR3 is 15 residues long. Germline CDR1 reads LNHDA; CDR2 reads SQIVND (reference sequence). V lost 4 bases to trimming and J lost 9 bases, with 19 bases between them. This CDR3 is CASSKVFAGSGPQHF. CDR3 coding DNA: TGTGCCAGTAGTAAGGTGTTTGCAGGCTCGGGGCCCCAGCATTTT.

The genes are TRBV7-2 and TRBJ1-5; maybe TRBD1 (6 bases). V lost 5 bases and J 3 bases, leaving 14 bases between the germline ends. The CDR3 covers 15 residues. CDR1 is SGHTA and CDR2 is FQGNSA in the germline V gene. The CDR3 region is CASSPRGLDNQPQHF. CDR3 bases: TGTGCCAGCAGCCCCCGGGGGCTTGACAATCAGCCCCAGCATTTT.

The chain carries TRBV6-2 or TRBV6-3 and TRBJ2-7; 11 bases are a match to TRBD2. The CDR3 covers 14 residues. The germline V gene has CDR1 MNHEY and CDR2 SVGEGT. V was clipped by 5 bases and J by 1 base; unmatched bases: 1. The CDR3 sequence is CASSRLAGSYEQYF. For the CDR3, the DNA is TGTGCCAGCAGTCGACTAGCGGGGTCCTACGAGCAGTACTTC.

This clone was recorded only once. The rearrangement uses TRBV20-1 and TRBJ2-2; tentatively, D is TRBD1 (6 bases). This CDR3 has 15 residues. Germline V gene lookup returns CDR1 DFQATT and CDR2 SNEGSKA (reference sequence). V gave up 3 bases and J gave up 2 bases, with 13 bases separating them. The CDR3 sequence is CSASRGSSNTGELFF. In nucleotides, the CDR3 is TGCAGTGCTAGTAGGGGGTCCTCTAACACCGGGGAGCTGTTTTTT.

J is TRBJ1-1 and V is TRBV2; D not certain. The germline V gene has CDR1 SNHLY and CDR2 FYNNEI. Trimming took 8 bases from V and 0 from J, leaving 7 bases between them. This CDR3 is built from 12 residues. CDR3 residues: CASSDLNTEAFF. CDR3 sequence (DNA): TGTGCCAGCTCAGACCTGAACACTGAAGCTTTCTTT.